This T cell receptor beta chain originates from a study of OX40 agonist ivuxolimab in advanced cancers. In terms of the full investigation: The costimulatory receptor OX40 (CD134) was targeted by ivuxolimab, a fully human IgG2 agonistic monoclonal antibody. Peripheral TCRbeta sequencing aimed to test whether ivuxolimab altered TCR sequence diversity and caused clonal T-cell expansion. In the dose-escalation cohort, around 80% of patients were male, and the mean age was approximately 60 years with a range of roughly 20 to 79. The paper covers the monotherapy dose-escalation part of the phase I ivuxolimab trial, which included N = 52 patients. Intravenous ivuxolimab was administered to patients every 2 weeks at six dose levels: 0.01, 0.1, 0.3, 1.5, 3 and 10 mg/kg. Patients were allowed to have had prior anti-PD-1, anti-PD-L1 or anti-CTLA-4 therapy, and around two fifths of the dose-escalation patients had been treated with checkpoint inhibitors. Of the approximately 50 dose-escalation patients, hepatocellular carcinoma was present in 19, melanoma in about 15, renal cell carcinoma in 9 and head and neck cancer in 9. Three dose-escalation patients achieved partial responses, one with hepatocellular carcinoma and two with cutaneous melanoma. On the study overall, not on this receptor specifically: At doses of 0.1 to 3.0 mg/kg, clonal expansion of both CD4+ and CD8+ blood T cells was observed from baseline to week 6. On average, CD8+ T cells showed more expanded clones than CD4+ T cells after ivuxolimab. In partial responders in the 0.1-3.0 mg/kg groups, normalized peripheral clonal expansion was found to be among the lowest, especially among CD8+ T cells. Low levels of normalized T-cell clonal expansion were also seen in some patients who did not respond. The antigen specificity of the clonally expanded peripheral T cells was not determined.

Patients with autoimmune disease history or receiving systemic immunosuppression were excluded from the trial. Peripheral blood for TCR sequencing was drawn from every dose cohort at baseline, at cycle 4 day 1 and at cycle 7 day 1. Samples were obtained from an open-label, multicenter, first-in-human phase I dose-escalation trial of ivuxolimab. Adults with locally advanced or metastatic melanoma, renal cell carcinoma, hepatocellular carcinoma or head and neck squamous cell carcinoma were enrolled in the trial. Before TCR sequencing, CD4+ T cells and CD8+ T cells from peripheral blood were sorted into separate populations. From the germline V gene (reference sequence), CDR1 is LNHDA and CDR2 is SQIVND. Trimming takes 7 bases from V and 5 bases from J, and the germline ends sit 15 bases apart. From its cysteine to its phenylalanine, the CDR3 spans 13 amino acids. Only the CDR3 part of the read is kept: 39 bases, read in frame from the first base.

Genomic DNA was isolated from the sorted cells so that the TCRbeta CDR3 region could be sequenced. The immunoSEQ Assay was used for sequencing of TCRbeta CDR3 regions. Entries here come from immuneACCESS through TCRdb and include only in-frame sequences with V and J called. Some clones fail to appear in such tables; in the studies checked, an unresolved V gene covers under half of the shortfall, and the cause of the remainder is unknown. In this sample the table shows some 15,000 clones, approximately 82% of which occur a single time. The top ten clones comprise around an eighth of the sample. Worth noting for this clone: Its cognate antigen has yet to be identified. Base qualities are not at hand, and no much larger clone is one base apart.

The sequencing here drew on CD4+ or CD8+ T cells sorted from blood, taken in a trial of the OX40 agonist ivuxolimab. The sequence joins TRBV19 to TRBJ2-7; a tentative D match to TRBD1 spans 6 bases. This TCR came from an adult with an advanced solid tumor such as melanoma, head and neck, liver or kidney cancer. The sequence in DNA is TGTGCCAGTAAGGACTGGGGGCTGGACGAGCAGTACTTC. Translated, this gives CASKDWGLDEQYF.